The TCR beta chain under discussion was sequenced for a study of CD8 T cells in Susac syndrome. Random hexamers served to reverse transcribe about 0.5 to 1 ug RNA. The method of amplification for TCR beta CDR3 was immunoSEQ multiplex PCR, covering 54 Vbeta and 13 Jbeta. In TCRdb, the immunoSEQ multiplex PCR reads were re-called with MiXCR into one record per CDR3 protein. The sample shows approximately 280,000 distinct CDR3 sequences, around 84% of them seen only once. Germline CDR1 MDHEN, CDR2 SYDVKM. The CDR3 has 17 amino acids. V lost 7 bases and J lost 4; bases outside the gene matches: 12. Sequencing of TCR beta was performed on blood CD8+ and CD4+ T cells. CD8+ and CD4+ T cells were negatively isolated; TEMRA cells were FACS-enriched.

The origin of this receptor is a human donor with multiple sclerosis. The sample comprised CD8+ T cells from PBMCs. V gene TRBV28 combines with J gene TRBJ2-1; 11 bases fit TRBD2. The CDR3 loop is CASTHILAGEIYNEQFF. CDR3 bases: TGTGCCAGCACTCACATACTAGCGGGAGAGATATACAATGAGCAGTTCTTC.